One sample yielded the 10 T cell receptor beta chains listed below, sequenced in a study of tumor T cells in aggressive B-cell lymphoma. The data were produced by immunoSEQ multiplex PCR, yet TCRdb's version contains in-frame clones alone and is incomplete. Of some 2,400 clones listed, 82% are singletons. Sequenced material: tumor tissue. The receptors come from an adult with diffuse large B cell lymphoma.

The gene calls are TRBV29-1 and TRBJ2-5; D gene uncertain. The V and J ends lost 7 bases and 5 bases respectively, with 14 bases between them. There are 12 residues in the CDR3. Germline values: CDR1 SQVTM, CDR2 ANQGSEA. CDR3 amino acids: CSAKQYSETQYF. As DNA, the CDR3 is TGCAGCGCCAAACAGTACTCGGAGACCCAGTACTTC.

V and J are TRBV7-8 and TRBJ2-6, with TRBD2 matching 8 bases. The CDR3 length is 15 residues. V shed 5 bases and J 0 bases; nucleotides not matched to a gene: 0. Germline CDR1 SGHVS, CDR2 FQNEAQ. As DNA, the CDR3 is TGTGCCAGCAGCAGCGGGGGCTCTGGGGCCAACGTCCTGACTTTC. This gives the protein CASSSGGSGANVLTF. Combining the CDR3 with reference TRBV7-8 and TRBJ2-6 gives the whole variable domain GAGVSQSPRYKVAKRGQDVALRCDPISGHVSLFWYQQALGQGPEFLTYFQNEAQLDKSGLPSDRFFAERPEGSVSTLKIQRTQQEDSAVYLCASSSGGSGANVLTFGAGSRLTVL.

The gene calls are TRBV2 and TRBJ1-2; D gene ambiguous. Germline CDR1 reads SNHLY; CDR2 reads FYNNEI. Trimming removed 6 bases at V and 10 bases at J, with 12 bases between. This CDR3 is built from 11 residues. The CDR3 region has the DNA TGTGCCAGCAGAACCGGAACAGCCTACACCTTC. It encodes CASRTGTAYTF. Full variable domain (rest looked up from reference TRBV2 and TRBJ1-2): EPEVTQTPSHQVTQMGQEVILRCVPISNHLYFYWYRQILGQKVEFLVSFYNNEISEKSEIFDDQFSVERPDGSNFTLKIRSTKLEDSAMYFCASRTGTAYTFGSGTRLTVV.

CDR3 amino acids: CASSVTTGGLNTGELFF. The CDR3 coding sequence is TGTGCCAGCAGCGTCACCACAGGGGGCTTGAACACCGGGGAGCTGTTTTTT. The J gene is TRBJ2-2, the V gene TRBV9; 9 nucleotides match TRBD1. Unmatched junction bases numbered 6, after V lost 2 bases and J lost 1 base. Germline V lookup: CDR1 SGDLS, CDR2 YYNGEE. The CDR3 has 17 amino acids.

The J gene is TRBJ2-7, the V gene TRBV4-3, with a tentative D call TRBD2 (7 bases). The ends were cut back, 1 base at V and 7 bases at J, with 20 bases in the middle. This CDR3 comprises 16 residues. Germline CDR1 LGHNA, CDR2 YSLEER. The CDR3 protein is CASSQGIGGGLFEQYF. CDR3 nucleotide sequence: TGCGCCAGCAGCCAAGGTATCGGCGGGGGCCTCTTTGAGCAGTACTTC.

This clone appeared once. The genes are TRBV11-1 and TRBJ2-1; 7 bases align to TRBD1. The length of the CDR3 is 15 residues. Looked up from germline, CDR1 is SGHAT and CDR2 is FQDESV (reference sequence). The junction had 3 bases not matched to a gene; V was cut back by 1 base and J by 3 bases. The CDR3 loop is CASSLGQGYYNEQFF. The CDR3 DNA reads TGTGCCAGCAGCTTAGGACAGGGCTACTACAATGAGCAGTTCTTC.

This chain links TRBV10-3 with TRBJ2-3; 7 bases line up with TRBD1. Trimming took 2 bases from V and 2 from J; bases not matched to a gene: 4. This CDR3 is 15 amino acids long. Germline CDR1 is ENHRY and CDR2 is SYGVKD. CDR3 amino acids: CAISERGQITDTQYF. The CDR3 region has the DNA TGTGCCATCAGTGAGCGGGGACAGATCACAGATACGCAGTATTTT.

The rearrangement uses TRBV7-9 and TRBJ1-4; TRBD1 matches at 7 bases. The length of the CDR3 is 14 residues. Germline values: CDR1 SEHNR, CDR2 FQNEAQ (reference sequence). Germline trimming cut 6 bases from V and 5 bases from J; bases unmatched to any gene: 6. This CDR3 reads CASSSGTVNEKLFF. CDR3 sequence (DNA): TGTGCCAGCAGTTCCGGGACAGTGAATGAAAAACTGTTTTTT.

The V gene is TRBV9, the J gene TRBJ1-4, with a tentative D call TRBD1 (5 bases). Germline values: CDR1 SGDLS, CDR2 YYNGEE. CDR3 length: 14 amino acids. V lost 0 bases to trimming and J lost 8 bases, with 11 bases between them. CDR3 amino acids: CASSVEGLGEKLFF. In DNA, the CDR3 is TGTGCCAGCAGCGTAGAGGGGTTAGGAGAAAAACTGTTTTTT.

The CDR3 DNA reads TGTGCCAGTAGTCTGAGACAGGGATCTGGAAACACCATATATTTT. Its translation: CASSLRQGSGNTIYF. The chain recombines TRBV19 with TRBJ1-3; 7 bases fit TRBD1. Per germline, CDR1 LNHDA and CDR2 SQIVND (reference sequence). The length of the CDR3 is 15 residues. The V gene end was trimmed by 5 bases and the J gene end by 1 base; junction bases not matched to a gene: 5. The variable domain in full, completed from reference TRBV19 and TRBJ1-3, reads DGGITQSPKYLFRKEGQNVTLSCEQNLNHDAMYWYRQDPGQGLRLIYYSQIVNDFQKGDIAEGYSVSREKKESFPLTVTSAQKNPTAFYLCASSLRQGSGNTIYFGEGSWLTVV.